This T cell receptor (beta chain) was sequenced for a study of cytomegalovirus exposure and HLA in healthy donors. The repertoire was sequenced with immunoSEQ multiplex PCR; TCRdb's copy has only in-frame clones and lacks some. The top ten clones hold 2% to 2.5% of a sample with 120,000 or so clones, under 90% of them seen once. CDR1 and CDR2 (germline): MNHNY, SVGAGI (reference sequence). V dropped 4 bases and J dropped 2 bases, with 15 bases sitting between them. The CDR3 consists of 16 residues. This clone was seen only a few times. This clonotype was obtained from a woman aged 18-29 years in good health and CMV-seronegative. Sequencing was performed on PBMCs. This chain connects TRBV6-6 to TRBJ1-5; the D is unclear. The CDR3 DNA sequence: TGTGCCAGCAGTTCCTCTAAGACCCAGGGCAATCAGCCCCAGCATTTT. It codes for CASSSSKTQGNQPQHF.